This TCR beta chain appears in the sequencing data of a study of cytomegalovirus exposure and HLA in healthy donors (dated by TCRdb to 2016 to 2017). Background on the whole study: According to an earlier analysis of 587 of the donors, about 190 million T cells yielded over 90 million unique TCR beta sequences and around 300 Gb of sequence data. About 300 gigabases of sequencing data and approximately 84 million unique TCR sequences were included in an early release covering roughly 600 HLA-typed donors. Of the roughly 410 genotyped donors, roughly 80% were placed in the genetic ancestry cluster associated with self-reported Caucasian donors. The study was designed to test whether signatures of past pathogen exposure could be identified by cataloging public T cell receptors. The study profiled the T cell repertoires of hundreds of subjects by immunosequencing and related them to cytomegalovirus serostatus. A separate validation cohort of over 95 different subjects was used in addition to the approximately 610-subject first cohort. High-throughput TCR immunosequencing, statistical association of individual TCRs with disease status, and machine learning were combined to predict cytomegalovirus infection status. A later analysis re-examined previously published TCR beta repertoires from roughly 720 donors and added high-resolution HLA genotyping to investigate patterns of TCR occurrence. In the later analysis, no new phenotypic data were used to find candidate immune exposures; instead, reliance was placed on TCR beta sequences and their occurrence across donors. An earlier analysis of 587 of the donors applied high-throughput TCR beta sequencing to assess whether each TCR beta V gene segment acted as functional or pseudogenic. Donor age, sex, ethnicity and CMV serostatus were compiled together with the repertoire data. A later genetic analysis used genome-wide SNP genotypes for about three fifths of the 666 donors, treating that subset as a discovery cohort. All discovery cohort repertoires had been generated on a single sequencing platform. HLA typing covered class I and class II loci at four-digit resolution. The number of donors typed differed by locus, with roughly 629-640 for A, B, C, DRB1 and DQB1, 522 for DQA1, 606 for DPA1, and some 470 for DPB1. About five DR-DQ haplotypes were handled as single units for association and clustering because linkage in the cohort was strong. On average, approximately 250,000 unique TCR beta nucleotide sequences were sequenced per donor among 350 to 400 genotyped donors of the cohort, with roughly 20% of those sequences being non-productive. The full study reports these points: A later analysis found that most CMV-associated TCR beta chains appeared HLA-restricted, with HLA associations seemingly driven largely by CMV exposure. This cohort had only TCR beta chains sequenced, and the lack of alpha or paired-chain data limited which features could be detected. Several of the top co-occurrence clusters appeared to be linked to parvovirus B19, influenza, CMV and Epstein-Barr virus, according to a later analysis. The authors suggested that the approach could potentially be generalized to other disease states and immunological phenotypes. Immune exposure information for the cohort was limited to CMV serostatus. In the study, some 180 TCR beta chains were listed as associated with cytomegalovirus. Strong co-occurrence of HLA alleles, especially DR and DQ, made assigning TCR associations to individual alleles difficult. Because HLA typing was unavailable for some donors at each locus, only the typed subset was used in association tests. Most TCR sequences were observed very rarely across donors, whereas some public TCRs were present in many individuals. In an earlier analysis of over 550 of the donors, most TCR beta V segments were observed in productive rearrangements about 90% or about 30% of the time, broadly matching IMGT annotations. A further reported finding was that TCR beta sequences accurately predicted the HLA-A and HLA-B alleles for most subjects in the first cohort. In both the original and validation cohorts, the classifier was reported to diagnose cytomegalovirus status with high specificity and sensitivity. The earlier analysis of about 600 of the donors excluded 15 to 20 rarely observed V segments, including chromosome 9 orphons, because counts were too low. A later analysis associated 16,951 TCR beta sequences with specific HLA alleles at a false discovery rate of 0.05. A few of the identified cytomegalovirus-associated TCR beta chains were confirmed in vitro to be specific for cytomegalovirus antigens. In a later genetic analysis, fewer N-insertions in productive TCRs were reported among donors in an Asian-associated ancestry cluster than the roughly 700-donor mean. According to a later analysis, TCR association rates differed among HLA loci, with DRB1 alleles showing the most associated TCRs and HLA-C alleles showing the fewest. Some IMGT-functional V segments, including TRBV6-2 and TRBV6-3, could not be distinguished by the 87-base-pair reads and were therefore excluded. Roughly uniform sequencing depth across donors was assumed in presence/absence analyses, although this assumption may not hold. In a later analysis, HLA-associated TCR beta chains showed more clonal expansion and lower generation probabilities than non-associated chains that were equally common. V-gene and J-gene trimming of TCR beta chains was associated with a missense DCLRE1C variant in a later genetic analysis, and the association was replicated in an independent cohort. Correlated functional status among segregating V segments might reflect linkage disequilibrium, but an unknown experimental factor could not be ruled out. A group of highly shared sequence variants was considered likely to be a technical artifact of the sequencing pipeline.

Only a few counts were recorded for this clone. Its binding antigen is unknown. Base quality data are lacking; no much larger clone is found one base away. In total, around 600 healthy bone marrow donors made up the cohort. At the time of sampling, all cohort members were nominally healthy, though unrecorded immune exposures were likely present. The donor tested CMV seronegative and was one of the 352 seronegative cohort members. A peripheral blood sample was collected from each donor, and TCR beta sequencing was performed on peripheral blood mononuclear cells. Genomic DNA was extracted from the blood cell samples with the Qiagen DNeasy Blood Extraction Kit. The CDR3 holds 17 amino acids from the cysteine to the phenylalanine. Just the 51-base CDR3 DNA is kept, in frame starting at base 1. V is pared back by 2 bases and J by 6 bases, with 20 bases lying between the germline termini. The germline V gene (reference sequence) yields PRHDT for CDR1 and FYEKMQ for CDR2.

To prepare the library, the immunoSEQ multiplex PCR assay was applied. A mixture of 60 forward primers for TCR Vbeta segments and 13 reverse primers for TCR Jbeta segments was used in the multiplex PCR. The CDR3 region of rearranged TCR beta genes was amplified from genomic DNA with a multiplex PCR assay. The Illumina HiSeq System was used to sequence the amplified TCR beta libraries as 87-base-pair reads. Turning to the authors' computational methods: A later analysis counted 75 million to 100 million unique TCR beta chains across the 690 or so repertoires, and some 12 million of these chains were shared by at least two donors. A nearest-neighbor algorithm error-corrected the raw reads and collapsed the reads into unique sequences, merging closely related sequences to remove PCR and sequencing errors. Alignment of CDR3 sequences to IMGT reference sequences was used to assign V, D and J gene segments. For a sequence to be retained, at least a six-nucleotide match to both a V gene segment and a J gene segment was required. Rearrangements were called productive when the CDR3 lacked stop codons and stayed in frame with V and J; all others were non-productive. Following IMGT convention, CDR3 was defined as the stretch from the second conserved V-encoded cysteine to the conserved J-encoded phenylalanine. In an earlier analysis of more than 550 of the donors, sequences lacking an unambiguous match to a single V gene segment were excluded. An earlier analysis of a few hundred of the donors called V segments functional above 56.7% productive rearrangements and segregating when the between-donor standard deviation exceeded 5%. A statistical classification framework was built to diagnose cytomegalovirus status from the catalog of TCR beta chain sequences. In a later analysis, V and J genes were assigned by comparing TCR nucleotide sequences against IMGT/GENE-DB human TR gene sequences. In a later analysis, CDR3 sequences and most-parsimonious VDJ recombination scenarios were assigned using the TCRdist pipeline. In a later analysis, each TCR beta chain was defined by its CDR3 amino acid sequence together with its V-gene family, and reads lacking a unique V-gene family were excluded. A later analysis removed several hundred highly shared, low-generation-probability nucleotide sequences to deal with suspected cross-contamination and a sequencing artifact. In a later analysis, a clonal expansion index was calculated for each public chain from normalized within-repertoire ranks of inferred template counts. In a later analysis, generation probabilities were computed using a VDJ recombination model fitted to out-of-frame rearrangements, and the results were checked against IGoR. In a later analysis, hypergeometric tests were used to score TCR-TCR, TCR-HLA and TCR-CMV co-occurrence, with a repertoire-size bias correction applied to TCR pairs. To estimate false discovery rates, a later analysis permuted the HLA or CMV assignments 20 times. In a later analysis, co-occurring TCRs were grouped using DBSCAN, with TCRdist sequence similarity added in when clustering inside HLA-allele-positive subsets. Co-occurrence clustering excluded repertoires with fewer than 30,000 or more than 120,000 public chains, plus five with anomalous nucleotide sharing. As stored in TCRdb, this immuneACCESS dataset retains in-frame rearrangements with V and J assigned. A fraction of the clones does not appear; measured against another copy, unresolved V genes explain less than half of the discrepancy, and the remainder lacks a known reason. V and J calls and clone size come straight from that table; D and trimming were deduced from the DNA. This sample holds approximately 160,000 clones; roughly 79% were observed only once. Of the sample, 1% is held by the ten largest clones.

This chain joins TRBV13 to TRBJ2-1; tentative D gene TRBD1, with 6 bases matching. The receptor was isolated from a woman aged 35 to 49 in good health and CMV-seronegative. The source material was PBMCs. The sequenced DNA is TGTGCCAGCAGCTTAACAGGGAGTACCGACCTCCTCAATGAGCAGTTCTTC. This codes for CASSLTGSTDLLNEQFF.